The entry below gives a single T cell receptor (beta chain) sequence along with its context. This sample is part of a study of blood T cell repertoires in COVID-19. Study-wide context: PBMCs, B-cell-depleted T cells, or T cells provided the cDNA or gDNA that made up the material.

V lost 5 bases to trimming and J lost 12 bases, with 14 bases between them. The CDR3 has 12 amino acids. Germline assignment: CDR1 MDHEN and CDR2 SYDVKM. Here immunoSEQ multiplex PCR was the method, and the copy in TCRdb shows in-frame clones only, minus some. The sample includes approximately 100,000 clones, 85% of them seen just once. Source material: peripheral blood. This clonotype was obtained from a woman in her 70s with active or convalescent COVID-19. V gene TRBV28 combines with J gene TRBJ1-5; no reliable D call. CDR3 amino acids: CASSPWQDVQHF. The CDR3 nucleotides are TGTGCCAGCAGTCCTTGGCAGGATGTCCAGCATTTT. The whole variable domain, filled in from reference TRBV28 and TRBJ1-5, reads DVKVTQSSRYLVKRTGEKVFLECVQDMDHENMFWYRQDPGLGLRLIYFSYDVKMKEKGDIPEGYSVSREKKERFSLILESASTNQTSMYLCASSPWQDVQHFGDGTRLSIL.